Listed here are 32 T cell receptor beta chains from one sample, sequenced in a study of beta chain features in type 1 diabetes (dated by TCRdb to between 2018 and 2020). Libraries were constructed by the immunoSEQ multiplex PCR assay. The High Capacity cDNA Reverse Transcription Kit was used to reverse transcribe all of the isolated RNA, meaning that expressed TCRB transcripts were what got sequenced. The table comes from immuneACCESS by way of TCRdb, which keeps in-frame sequences with V and J called. Part of the clones is missing from these tables; in studies checked, under half for an unresolved V gene and the rest for unknown reasons. Within this sample are over 200,000 clones, with approximately 11% of them counted one time only. Of the sample, around 0.017% is held by the ten largest clones. Results the study describes overall, beyond this receptor: Type 1 diabetes patients showed a moderate but significant shortening of TCRB CDR3 length in all four CD4+ subsets.

The antigens of these receptors remain unknown. Sample: naive CD4+ T cells from blood. In light of the paper, this sample's cell subset or site label describes: true naive CD4+ T cells. These receptors originate from a man aged 30-40 years with type 1 diabetes.

Only a few counts were recorded for this clone. The chain combines TRBV7-8 with TRBJ1-6; D ambiguous. From germline, CDR1 is SGHVS and CDR2 FQNEAQ. V gave up 0 bases and J gave up 11 bases, with 17 bases separating them. CDR3 length: 16 residues. This chain's CDR3 is CASSLAPLGGQTPLHF. DNA for the CDR3: TGTGCCAGCAGCTTAGCCCCCCTAGGTGGCCAAACACCCCTCCACTTT.

The chain combines TRBV6-5 with TRBJ1-2; D unclear. The V gene's germline CDR1 is MNHEY and CDR2 SVGAGI. The CDR3 is 16 amino acids. The V end lost 0 bases, the J end lost 8 bases, and 19 bases lay between the germline ends. CDR3 loop: CASSYSGAPGYWGYTF. CDR3 sequence (DNA): TGTGCCAGCAGTTACTCCGGAGCTCCCGGATATTGGGGCTACACCTTC.

This clone was recorded a few times. The genes are TRBV15 and TRBJ1-5; D not certain. Per germline, CDR1 LNHNV and CDR2 YYDKDF (reference sequence). The CDR3 is 15 residues long. Trimming pared 0 bases from V and 1 base from J, leaving 7 bases between. CDR3 in DNA: TGTGCCACCAGCAGAGATGCGAGGAGCAATCAGCCCCAGCATTTT. Translated: CATSRDARSNQPQHF.

This clone came up a few times. The chain employs TRBV7-8 and TRBJ1-5; D not certain. CDR3 length: 17 amino acids. V was shortened by 4 bases and J by 1 base, with 17 bases between the two germline ends. In germline, CDR1 is SGHVS, CDR2 FQNEAQ. The CDR3 protein is CASSWGGRVGSNQPQHF. CDR3 DNA sequence: TGTGCCAGCAGCTGGGGAGGAAGAGTCGGGAGCAATCAGCCCCAGCATTTT. Based on the CDR3 plus reference TRBV7-8 and TRBJ1-5, the full variable domain is GAGVSQSPRYKVAKRGQDVALRCDPISGHVSLFWYQQALGQGPEFLTYFQNEAQLDKSGLPSDRFFAERPEGSVSTLKIQRTQQEDSAVYLCASSWGGRVGSNQPQHFGDGTRLSIL.

This clone was observed a few times. V and J are TRBV18 and TRBJ2-3; D not certain. Per the germline V gene, CDR1 is KGHSH and CDR2 is LQKENI. This CDR3 region has 13 residues. Trimming stripped 0 bases from V and 4 bases from J, with 5 bases between. The CDR3 coding sequence is TGTGCCAGCTCACCACCGCAGGCAGATACGCAGTATTTT. Its translation: CASSPPQADTQYF.

The rearrangement links TRBV6-6 to TRBJ2-7; maybe TRBD1 (6 bases). V lost 4 bases and J 3 bases, leaving 7 bases between the germline ends. The germline gives CDR1 MNHNY, CDR2 SVGAGI (reference sequence). This CDR3 has 12 residues. CDR3 DNA: TGTGCCAGCAGTTCCAGGGGCTACGAGCAGTACTTC. This translates into CASSSRGYEQYF.

This clone showed up just a few times. Other DNA sequences within the sample encode an identical CDR3. This chain joins TRBV9 and TRBJ1-1; D gene uncertain. Germline V gives CDR1 SGDLS, CDR2 YYNGEE. The CDR3 extends over 14 amino acids. V gave up 0 bases and J gave up 5 bases, with 11 bases separating them. The CDR3 DNA follows: TGTGCCAGCAGCGTAGTCGGGAGAGGAACTGAAGCTTTCTTT. Encoded protein: CASSVVGRGTEAFF.

This clone occurred a few times. CDR3 amino acids: CATSSGGATNEKLFF. The CDR3 DNA sequence: TGTGCCACCAGCAGTGGGGGCGCGACTAATGAAAAACTGTTTTTT. V is TRBV15 and J is TRBJ1-4, with TRBD1 as a possible D gene (6 bases). The V gene lost 3 bases and the J gene lost 2 bases, with 10 bases spanning the gap. The CDR3 has 15 residues. Germline CDR1 LNHNV, CDR2 YYDKDF (reference sequence). The whole variable domain, filled in from reference TRBV15 and TRBJ1-4, reads DAMVIQNPRYQVTQFGKPVTLSCSQTLNHNVMYWYQQKSSQAPKLLFHYYDKDFNNEADTPDNFQSRRPNTSFCFLDIRSPGLGDTAMYLCATSSGGATNEKLFFGSGTQLSVL.

In DNA, the CDR3 is TGTGCCAGCAGGACTAGCGGGGCCTACGAGCAGTACTTC. Translation gives CASRTSGAYEQYF. V is TRBV27 and J is TRBJ2-7, with 11 bases lining up with TRBD2. Per the germline V gene, CDR1 is MNHEY and CDR2 is SMNVEV (reference sequence). This CDR3 spans 13 amino acids. After removal of 6 bases from V and 2 bases from J, the junction contained 0 bases not matched to a gene.

The V and J genes are TRBV5-1 and TRBJ2-3; 8 nucleotides match TRBD2. CDR1 and CDR2 from the germline V gene are SGHRS and YFSETQ. V dropped 5 bases and J dropped 4; count of bases not matched to a gene: 9. This CDR3 spans 15 amino acids. The CDR3 DNA follows: TGCGCCAGCAGTCACGCGGGGGGCGACGCAGATACGCAGTATTTT. Its translation is CASSHAGGDADTQYF. The full variable domain, its missing parts supplied by reference TRBV5-1 and TRBJ2-3, is KAGVTQTPRYLIKTRGQQVTLSCSPISGHRSVSWYQQTPGQGLQFLFEYFSETQRNKGNFPGRFSGRQFSNSRSEMNVSTLELGDSALYLCASSHAGGDADTQYFGPGTRLTVL.

The genes are TRBV4-3 and TRBJ1-2; D is uncertain. The CDR3 has 13 amino acids. The V gene's germline CDR1 is LGHNA and CDR2 YSLEER. Trimming removed 0 bases at V and 4 bases at J, with 6 bases between. In DNA form, the CDR3 reads TGCGCCAGCAGCCAAGATCGCAGCTATGGCTACACCTTC. It yields the protein CASSQDRSYGYTF.

The V call is TRBV4-3, the J call TRBJ2-5; D is unresolved. This CDR3 spans 13 amino acids. The V and J ends lost 3 bases and 5 bases respectively, with 10 bases between them. The germline V gene has CDR1 LGHNA and CDR2 YSLEER. The CDR3 here is CASSQRISETQYF. CDR3 sequence (DNA): TGCGCCAGCAGCCAGCGGATTTCGGAGACCCAGTACTTC.

The rearrangement joins TRBV29-1 to TRBJ2-2; weak D call: TRBD1 (6 bases). CDR1 SQVTM and CDR2 ANQGSEA come from the germline V gene. There are 15 residues in the CDR3. The V end lost 6 bases, the J end lost 1 base, and 15 bases lay between the germline ends. The CDR3 bases are TGCAGCGTACCCTCGAACAGGGAGAACACCGGGGAGCTGTTTTTT. Amino acids: CSVPSNRENTGELFF.

The chain has TRBV18 and TRBJ2-3; 8 bases line up with TRBD2. Germline CDR1 is KGHSH and CDR2 is LQKENI. The length of the CDR3 is 17 residues. V shed 4 bases, J shed 2 bases, and the junction held 11 bases outside the gene matches. CDR3 sequence: CASSLAASGGPTDTQYF. The CDR3 bases are TGTGCCAGCTCACTGGCGGCAAGCGGGGGACCCACAGATACGCAGTATTTT.

Details on this clone: The sample carries other DNA sequences with the same CDR3. The rearrangement uses TRBV5-1 and TRBJ2-7; no clear D. Germline V gene data show CDR1 as SGHRS and CDR2 as YFSETQ. The CDR3 runs 12 residues. V lost 0 bases to trimming and J lost 3 bases, with 4 bases between them. CDR3 amino acids: CASSLDGYEQYF. The CDR3 DNA sequence: TGCGCCAGCAGCTTGGACGGCTACGAGCAGTACTTC.

There are a few counts of this clone. V and J are TRBV7-2 and TRBJ2-7; no definite D call. Trimming stripped 5 bases from V and 0 bases from J, with 8 bases between. This CDR3 is 13 amino acids long. Germline loops: CDR1 SGHTA, CDR2 FQGNSA. CDR3 sequence reads: CASSEANSYEQYF. CDR3 sequence (DNA): TGTGCCAGCAGCGAAGCGAACTCCTACGAGCAGTACTTC.

Only a few counts were recorded for this clone. The CDR3 loop reads CASSVISGNGKLFF. The CDR3 DNA is TGTGCCAGCAGTGTAATCTCAGGGAATGGGAAACTGTTTTTT. This rearrangement joins TRBV2 to TRBJ1-4; a weak D match, TRBD1 (5 bases). CDR3 length: 14 amino acids. V dropped 4 bases and J dropped 11 bases, with 17 bases sitting between them. Germline V CDR1 and CDR2: SNHLY, FYNNEI.

The rearrangement uses TRBV20-1 and TRBJ1-5; no definite D call. Germline V gene data show CDR1 as DFQATT and CDR2 as SNEGSKA (reference sequence). Trimming removed 3 bases at V and 5 bases at J, with 5 bases between. This CDR3 is 11 amino acids long. CDR3 bases: TGCAGTGCTAGCTTTGATCAGCCCCAGCATTTT. This codes for CSASFDQPQHF.

Concerning this clone itself: The same CDR3 is also encoded by other DNA sequences in this sample. V gene TRBV18 combines with J gene TRBJ2-5; TRBD1 agrees at 7 bases. V dropped 3 bases and J dropped 2; count of bases not matched to a gene: 0. Germline V gives CDR1 KGHSH, CDR2 LQKENI. The CDR3 spans 13 residues. In DNA, the CDR3 is TGTGCCAGCTCACCGGGACAGCAAGAGACCCAGTACTTC. Its protein product is CASSPGQQETQYF.

J is TRBJ2-3 and V is TRBV5-1; 12 bases agree with TRBD2. Germline CDR1 reads SGHRS; CDR2 reads YFSETQ. V lost 5 bases, J lost 2 bases, and 6 bases stayed unmatched. The CDR3 contains 16 residues. CDR3 loop: CASRLGTSGSTDTQYF. CDR3 sequence (DNA): TGCGCCAGCAGACTCGGGACTAGCGGGTCCACAGATACGCAGTATTTT.

This chain connects TRBV10-2 to TRBJ1-4; no reliable D call. Per the germline V gene, CDR1 is WSHSY and CDR2 is SAAADI. The ends were cut back, 7 bases at V and 8 bases at J, with 17 bases in the middle. This CDR3 contains 14 residues. CDR3 in DNA: TGCGCCAGCAACCCCGGGTCGTTTGGGGAAAAACTGTTTTTT. Translating it yields CASNPGSFGEKLFF.

The chain couples TRBV9 to TRBJ2-3; D is unclear. Looked up from germline, CDR1 is SGDLS and CDR2 is YYNGEE. Trimming shortened V by 4 bases and J by 5 bases, and 8 bases separated the two germline ends. This CDR3 has 12 residues. The CDR3 DNA reads as TGTGCCAGCAGCACCTACGGAGATACGCAGTATTTT. Encoded protein: CASSTYGDTQYF.

The chain employs TRBV18 and TRBJ2-3; TRBD1 is a possible D gene (5 bases). The germline CDR1 and CDR2 sequences are KGHSH and LQKENI. The V end was cut by 6 bases, the J end by 3 bases, with 13 bases between. The CDR3 runs to 14 residues. CDR3 amino acids: CASSGQRSTDTQYF. The CDR3 nucleotides read TGTGCCAGCTCCGGACAACGGTCAACAGATACGCAGTATTTT.

A few counts support this clone. V and J are TRBV25-1 and TRBJ2-5; 12 bases match TRBD2. With 9 bases clipped from V and 5 bases from J, the junction kept 7 bases outside the gene matches. The CDR3 is made up of 14 amino acids. Germline lookup yields CDR1 MGHDK and CDR2 SYGVNS. The CDR3 here is CASGLAGKGETQYF. The CDR3 DNA reads TGTGCCAGTGGACTAGCGGGAAAGGGTGAGACCCAGTACTTC.

This clone was seen more than once but under ten times. The gene calls are TRBV7-8 and TRBJ1-5, with 8 positions matching TRBD1. Germline V gene sequence: CDR1 SGHVS, CDR2 FQNEAQ. The CDR3 has 16 residues. With 5 bases clipped from V and 4 bases from J, the junction kept 10 bases outside the gene matches. The CDR3 is CASSLGGQGANQPQHF. CDR3 DNA sequence: TGTGCCAGCAGCCTGGGGGGGCAGGGGGCGAATCAGCCCCAGCATTTT.

This clone was observed a few times. The chain is built from TRBV18 and TRBJ2-6; D possibly corresponds to TRBD2 (5 bases). From germline, CDR1 is KGHSH and CDR2 LQKENI. The V end was cut by 2 bases, the J end by 2 bases, with 10 bases between. The CDR3 contains 16 residues. DNA for the CDR3: TGTGCCAGCTCACCAAGAGCCGGGACTGGGGCCAACGTCCTGACTTTC. It encodes CASSPRAGTGANVLTF.

This clone has more than one count but fewer than ten. V gene TRBV7-2 combines with J gene TRBJ2-5; TRBD2 matches 8 bases. The ends lost 2 bases at V and 5 bases at J; junction bases unmatched: 10. There are 16 residues in the CDR3. Germline V gene lookup returns CDR1 SGHTA and CDR2 FQGNSA. CDR3 nucleotides: TGTGCCAGCAGCTTACATCACGGGGGGGCCGAGGAGACCCAGTACTTC. This gives the protein CASSLHHGGAEETQYF. Variable domain in full (rest from reference TRBV7-2 and TRBJ2-5): GAGVSQSPSNKVTEKGKDVELRCDPISGHTALYWYRQSLGQGLEFLIYFQGNSAPDKSGLPSDRFSAERTGGSVSTLTIQRTQQEDSAVYLCASSLHHGGAEETQYFGPGTRLLVL.

The sample holds a few counts of this clone. The chain joins TRBV7-3 to TRBJ2-1; tentative D call: TRBD2 (5 bases). V was clipped by 5 bases and J by 6 bases, with 11 bases between them. This CDR3 comprises 13 residues. Germline CDR1 reads SGHTA; CDR2 reads FQGTGA. The CDR3 spells CASSPTGFNEQFF. The CDR3 region has the DNA TGTGCCAGCAGCCCAACGGGGTTCAATGAGCAGTTCTTC.

This clone occurred a few times. J is TRBJ1-6 and V is TRBV19; no clear D. CDR1 LNHDA and CDR2 SQIVND come from the germline V gene (reference sequence). V was shortened by 6 bases and J by 6 bases, with 9 bases between the two germline ends. The CDR3 has 13 residues. This CDR3 reads CASRQLINSPLHF. The CDR3 nucleotides are TGTGCCAGTAGACAGCTAATTAATTCACCCCTCCACTTT. Variable domain in full (rest from reference TRBV19 and TRBJ1-6): DGGITQSPKYLFRKEGQNVTLSCEQNLNHDAMYWYRQDPGQGLRLIYYSQIVNDFQKGDIAEGYSVSREKKESFPLTVTSAQKNPTAFYLCASRQLINSPLHFGNGTRLTVT.

This clone was seen only a few times. The CDR3: CASSLTPAYEQYF. The CDR3 DNA reads as TGTGCCAGCAGCTTAACACCAGCCTACGAGCAGTACTTC. This rearrangement joins TRBV7-9 to TRBJ2-7; D gene ambiguous. The V gene's germline CDR1 is SEHNR and CDR2 FQNEAQ (reference sequence). Trimming pared 2 bases from V and 2 bases from J, leaving 7 bases between. The CDR3 is 13 amino acids. Looking up the rest from reference TRBV7-9 and TRBJ2-7 gives the full variable domain: DTGVSQNPRHKITKRGQNVTFRCDPISEHNRLYWYRQTLGQGPEFLTYFQNEAQLEKSRLLSDRFSAERPKGSFSTLEIQRTEQGDSAMYLCASSLTPAYEQYFGPGTRLTVT.

This clone has more than one count but fewer than ten. The rearrangement joins TRBV19 to TRBJ2-4; 9 bases are a match to TRBD2. Germline CDR1 LNHDA, CDR2 SQIVND (reference sequence). The CDR3 runs 15 residues. V lost 2 bases and J lost 8; bases outside the gene matches: 7. The CDR3 region is CASSILGLAKDIQYF. CDR3 in DNA: TGTGCCAGTAGTATATTGGGACTAGCAAAGGACATTCAGTACTTC.

The chain has TRBV18 and TRBJ2-7; D perhaps matches TRBD2 (7 bases). With 5 bases removed from V and 2 bases from J, the gap between germline ends came to 22 bases. Per the germline V gene, CDR1 is KGHSH and CDR2 is LQKENI. This CDR3 region has 17 residues. The CDR3 loop is CASSSRGGLGTPYEQYF. CDR3 bases: TGTGCCAGCTCATCTAGGGGGGGGCTGGGCACCCCCTACGAGCAGTACTTC.